In this sample, the clone carrying this T cell receptor (beta chain) turned up a few times. What it binds is unknown. The entry originates in a study of T cell repertoires in cytomegalovirus infection. TCRdb reprocessed the reads with MiXCR, giving one entry per CDR3 protein. The sample records roughly 990,000 distinct CDR3 sequences, around 30% being singletons. The CDR3 runs 14 residues. Germline-derived CDR1 and CDR2 are MGHRA and YSYEKL. Trimming stripped 0 bases from V and 5 bases from J, with 8 bases between. This TCR came from a human donor in good health (CMV status not recorded). Some clones in this sample may be carry-over from other donors' samples. The sequences come from cultured CD8+ T cells from PBMCs, collected from culture after CMV antigen stimulation. The chain couples TRBV4-1 to TRBJ2-4; no clear D. CDR3 bases: TGCGCCAGCAGCCAAGATACGGTCGAAAACATTCAGTACTTC. Translating gives CASSQDTVENIQYF.